This is a list of T cell receptor beta chains from one sample in a study of CD8 T cells in ankylosing spondylitis. In TCRdb, the 5' RACE reads were re-called with MiXCR into one record per CDR3 protein. Among hundreds of thousands of distinct CDR3 sequences, roughly 27% were seen once, and the ten largest hold 0.75% to 0.9%. The specimen was blood, either unsorted or a sorted T cell fraction (not recorded which). Receptor source: a male donor with ankylosing spondylitis. CDR3s include the opening cysteine and the closing phenylalanine or tryptophan. Each record gives: clone size, V gene, J gene, D gene, CDR3 DNA, CDR3 protein. D genes are given only for firm matches. Part of the rows lack a size; the others show once, few, many or a class for expanded clones.

size: few
V: TRBV5-1
J: TRBJ2-1
D: TRBD1
DNA: TGCGCCACAGGAGGACAGGACGGCAATGAGCAGTTCTTC
CDR3: CATGGQDGNEQFF

size: NA
V: TRBV12-3/TRBV12-4
J: TRBJ2-4
D: NA
DNA: TGTGCCAGCAGTTCCCTCACCGGGGGCAAAAACATTCAGAACTTC
CDR3: CASSSLTGGKNIQNF

size: few
V: TRBV14
J: TRBJ2-1
D: TRBD1
DNA: TGTGCCAGCAGCCAAGATCTAGTGGGACAGGAGGAGAGGATGGATGAGCAGTTCTTC
CDR3: CASSQDLVGQEERMDEQFF

size: NA
V: TRBV18
J: TRBJ2-5
D: NA
DNA: TGTGCCAGCTCCGGCGGGCTCGAAGAGACCCAGTACTTC
CDR3: CASSGGLEETQYF

size: NA
V: TRBV20-1
J: TRBJ2-3
D: NA
DNA: TGCAGTGCTAGAGATCTTGGCGGGACTCCGTTGGATACGCAGTATTTT
CDR3: CSARDLGGTPLDTQYF

size: NA
V: TRBV12-3/TRBV12-4
J: TRBJ1-4
D: NA
DNA: TGTGCCAGCAGTTTACGGGGAGTAGCTAATGAAAAACTGTTTTTT
CDR3: CASSLRGVANEKLFF

size: NA
V: TRBV4-1
J: TRBJ2-4
D: TRBD1
DNA: TGCGCCAGCAGCCAACTTGGGGACAGCTTAGCCAAAAACATTCAGTACTTC
CDR3: CASSQLGDSLAKNIQYF

size: few
V: TRBV5-1
J: TRBJ2-1
D: TRBD1
DNA: TGCGCCAGCAGCCCTATAGGGACAGAAAATGAGCAGTTCTTC
CDR3: CASSPIGTENEQFF

size: NA
V: TRBV19
J: TRBJ2-3
D: TRBD1
DNA: TGTGCCAGTAGGAGCCGGGACAGATACTCTAGCACAGATACGCAGTATTTT
CDR3: CASRSRDRYSSTDTQYF

size: NA
V: TRBV19
J: TRBJ1-2
D: NA
DNA: TGTGCCAGTAGTATAGGGGCCCATGAGGGCTACACCTTC
CDR3: CASSIGAHEGYTF

size: NA
V: TRBV6-1
J: TRBJ2-3
D: TRBD2
DNA: TGTGCCAGCAGTCATCCCACTAGCGGGAGAATAGATACGCAGTATTTT
CDR3: CASSHPTSGRIDTQYF

size: NA
V: TRBV7-9
J: TRBJ2-1
D: NA
DNA: TGTGCCAGCAGCCGATCCGGCTCAGGGAATGAGCAGTTCTTC
CDR3: CASSRSGSGNEQFF

size: few
V: TRBV20-1
J: TRBJ2-1
D: TRBD1
DNA: TGCAGTGCCTGGGGACAGGGCCTATACAATGAGCAGTTCTTC
CDR3: CSAWGQGLYNEQFF

size: NA
V: TRBV11-3
J: TRBJ2-1
D: NA
DNA: TGTGCCAGCAGCTTAGGACTAACTTTCGGAGAGCAGTTCTTC
CDR3: CASSLGLTFGEQFF

size: NA
V: TRBV25-1
J: TRBJ2-2
D: NA
DNA: TGTGCCAGCAGTGAATACGCGGGGATCGGGGAGCTGTTTTTT
CDR3: CASSEYAGIGELFF

size: few
V: TRBV10-1
J: TRBJ2-3
D: TRBD2
DNA: TGCGCCAGCAGTAGCGGGAGAATTCTTACAGATACGCAGTATTTT
CDR3: CASSSGRILTDTQYF

size: NA
V: TRBV10-3
J: TRBJ1-3
D: NA
DNA: TGTGCCATCAGTGTTGTCGGTTCCTCAAGGTCTGGAAACACCATATATTTT
CDR3: CAISVVGSSRSGNTIYF

size: NA
V: TRBV5-1
J: TRBJ2-5
D: TRBD1
DNA: TGCGCCAGCAGCCTAGGGACAGGAGGGGGAGAGACCCAGTACTTC
CDR3: CASSLGTGGGETQYF

size: NA
V: TRBV30
J: TRBJ2-2
D: TRBD2
DNA: TGTGCCTGGAGTGGCGGGAGGGCGAACACCGGGGAGCTGTTTTTT
CDR3: CAWSGGRANTGELFF

size: few
V: TRBV5-1
J: TRBJ1-1
D: TRBD1
DNA: TGCGCCAGCAGCCCGGACAGGGTGGTGAGCACTGAAGCTTTCTTT
CDR3: CASSPDRVVSTEAFF

size: NA
V: TRBV7-2
J: TRBJ1-5
D: NA
DNA: TGTGCCAGCAGCTTGGGGGGGATCGGGACTCAGCCCCAGCATTTT
CDR3: CASSLGGIGTQPQHF

size: NA
V: TRBV29-1
J: TRBJ2-5
D: NA
DNA: TGCAGCGCTGAACGGGGGGCAATGGAGACCCAGTACTTC
CDR3: CSAERGAMETQYF

size: NA
V: TRBV5-1
J: TRBJ2-5
D: TRBD2
DNA: TGCGCCAGCAGCTTGGCCAGGACTAGCGGACAAGAGACCCAGTACTTC
CDR3: CASSLARTSGQETQYF

size: few
V: TRBV5-1
J: TRBJ2-3
D: NA
DNA: TGCGCCAGCAGCTTAGTAACACTTAGCACAGATACGCAGTATTTT
CDR3: CASSLVTLSTDTQYF

size: NA
V: TRBV5-1
J: TRBJ2-7
D: NA
DNA: TGCGCCAGCAGTAACGGAGGCAGCTCCTACGAGCAGTACTTC
CDR3: CASSNGGSSYEQYF

size: NA
V: TRBV20-1
J: TRBJ2-5
D: NA
DNA: TGCAGTGCTAGACCACGACAGGAGAAAGGGGCTCCCGAGACCCAGTACTTC
CDR3: CSARPRQEKGAPETQYF

size: NA
V: TRBV4-1
J: TRBJ2-5
D: NA
DNA: TGCGCCAGCAGCCAAGGACGAGCGGAGGCGGGTGAGACCCAGTACTTC
CDR3: CASSQGRAEAGETQYF

size: many
V: TRBV29-1
J: TRBJ2-3
D: TRBD1
DNA: TGCAGCGGCGGACAGGGAGGACTGGCAGATACGCAGTATTTT
CDR3: CSGGQGGLADTQYF

size: NA
V: TRBV2
J: TRBJ1-1
D: NA
DNA: TGTGCCAGCAGTGCACAGGGCGTGAACACTGAAGCTTTCTTT
CDR3: CASSAQGVNTEAFF

size: NA
V: TRBV2
J: TRBJ2-2
D: NA
DNA: TGTGCCAGCGATATCTGGGCAGGGTCGAACACCGGGGAGCTGTTTTTT
CDR3: CASDIWAGSNTGELFF

size: NA
V: TRBV3-1
J: TRBJ2-7
D: NA
DNA: TGTGCCAGCAGCCAAGCAGGTACCTACGAGCAGTACTTC
CDR3: CASSQAGTYEQYF

size: many
V: TRBV12-3/TRBV12-4
J: TRBJ2-1
D: TRBD2
DNA: TGTGCCAGCAGTTTATCGGGACTAGCGGGAGTCAATGAGCAGTTCTTC
CDR3: CASSLSGLAGVNEQFF

size: NA
V: TRBV3-1
J: TRBJ1-5
D: NA
DNA: TGTGCCAGCAGCCAAGACAGCCGTGGATCTCAGCATTTT
CDR3: CASSQDSRGSQHF

size: few
V: TRBV5-1
J: TRBJ2-5
D: TRBD2
DNA: TGCGCCAGCAGCTTCGGGGGAGGGCCTGGAGAGACCCAGTACTTC
CDR3: CASSFGGGPGETQYF

size: few
V: TRBV5-5
J: TRBJ1-4
D: NA
DNA: TGTGCCAGCAGCCCCTCGGGGAGAACTAATGAAAAACTGTTTTTT
CDR3: CASSPSGRTNEKLFF

size: NA
V: TRBV6-1
J: TRBJ2-3
D: NA
DNA: TGTGCCAGCAGTGAAACGAGAGATACGCAGTATTTT
CDR3: CASSETRDTQYF

size: NA
V: TRBV20-1
J: TRBJ2-1
D: TRBD2
DNA: TGCAGTGCCTTTCCGCTTCGGGGGGGGTCCTACAATGAGCAGTTCTTC
CDR3: CSAFPLRGGSYNEQFF

size: NA
V: TRBV24-1
J: TRBJ2-1
D: NA
DNA: TGTGCCACCAGTGATCCCGGGACACCCTACAATGAGCAGTTCTTC
CDR3: CATSDPGTPYNEQFF

size: few
V: TRBV24-1
J: TRBJ2-6
D: NA
DNA: TGTGCCACCAGTGATTCGCGCCTCAACTCTGGGGCCAACGTCCTGACTTTC
CDR3: CATSDSRLNSGANVLTF

size: few
V: TRBV7-9
J: TRBJ2-3
D: NA
DNA: TGTGCCAGCAGCACAAGGACTATCACAGATACGCAGTATTTT
CDR3: CASSTRTITDTQYF

size: NA
V: TRBV29-1
J: TRBJ2-1
D: TRBD2
DNA: TGCAGCGTTGAAGCTCCGGGACTAAGAAATGAGCAGTTCTTC
CDR3: CSVEAPGLRNEQFF

size: few
V: TRBV2
J: TRBJ1-6
D: NA
DNA: TGTGCCAGCAGAAGTGACTTCAAGACACCCCTCCACTTT
CDR3: CASRSDFKTPLHF

size: few
V: TRBV25-1
J: TRBJ1-2
D: NA
DNA: TGTGCCAGCAGTGCCTCCGGAAAAGGGTGGACCTACACCTTC
CDR3: CASSASGKGWTYTF

size: NA
V: TRBV7-2
J: TRBJ1-1
D: NA
DNA: TGTGCCAGCAGCTTAGAGGGAATAACTGAAGCTTTCTTT
CDR3: CASSLEGITEAFF

size: many
V: TRBV29-1
J: TRBJ1-5
D: TRBD1
DNA: TGCAGCGTGTGGACAGGGGGAGGTCAGCCCCAGCATTTT
CDR3: CSVWTGGGQPQHF

size: NA
V: TRBV5-1
J: TRBJ2-1
D: TRBD2
DNA: TGCGCCAGCATGGGTGGGAGGACTAGTCTCGTTGAGCAGTTCTTC
CDR3: CASMGGRTSLVEQFF

size: few
V: TRBV27
J: TRBJ1-4
D: TRBD1
DNA: TGTGCCAGCTCTGACAGGGGGCGCCGGGGAAATGAAAAACTGTTTTTT
CDR3: CASSDRGRRGNEKLFF

size: few
V: TRBV5-1
J: TRBJ1-4
D: NA
DNA: TGCGCCAGCAGCTTGAGTGGGACTAATGAAAAACTGTTTTTT
CDR3: CASSLSGTNEKLFF

size: NA
V: TRBV5-5
J: TRBJ1-5
D: NA
DNA: TGTGCCAGCAGCTTGAAAGAAAGGGCACTTAATTGGGAGCCCCAGCATTTT
CDR3: CASSLKERALNWEPQHF

size: NA
V: TRBV2
J: TRBJ1-2
D: TRBD1
DNA: TGTGCCAGCGGGAGGACAGGGACAAATAACTATGGCTACACCTTC
CDR3: CASGRTGTNNYGYTF

size: NA
V: TRBV29-1
J: TRBJ2-2
D: NA
DNA: TGCAGCGTTGGGGCAGGGGAGGTGGACACCGGGGAGCTGTTTTTT
CDR3: CSVGAGEVDTGELFF

size: once
V: TRBV3-1
J: TRBJ2-1
D: TRBD2
DNA: TGTGCCAGCAGCCAAGAATCTTGGCTAGCGGGCAATGAGCAGTTCTTC
CDR3: CASSQESWLAGNEQFF

size: few
V: TRBV5-1
J: TRBJ2-1
D: TRBD1
DNA: TGCGCCAGCAGCATATCGGGACAGGGGGCTTGGAATGAGCAGTTCTTC
CDR3: CASSISGQGAWNEQFF

size: NA
V: TRBV20-1
J: TRBJ2-1
D: TRBD2
DNA: TGCAGTCAGGGACTAGCGGGAGCCGCCTCCTACAATGAGCAGTTCTTC
CDR3: CSQGLAGAASYNEQFF

size: NA
V: TRBV20-1
J: TRBJ2-7
D: NA
DNA: TGCAGTGTCCCGGTAGTATCGGACTACTGGGAGCAGTACTTC
CDR3: CSVPVVSDYWEQYF

size: once
V: TRBV20-1
J: TRBJ1-2
D: TRBD1
DNA: TGCAGTGCCGTCCGGGACAGGGTTAACTATGGCTACACCTTC
CDR3: CSAVRDRVNYGYTF

size: few
V: TRBV7-9
J: TRBJ2-1
D: TRBD2
DNA: TGTGCCATAGAGCGGGAGATATGGTCCAATGAGCAGTTCTTC
CDR3: CAIEREIWSNEQFF